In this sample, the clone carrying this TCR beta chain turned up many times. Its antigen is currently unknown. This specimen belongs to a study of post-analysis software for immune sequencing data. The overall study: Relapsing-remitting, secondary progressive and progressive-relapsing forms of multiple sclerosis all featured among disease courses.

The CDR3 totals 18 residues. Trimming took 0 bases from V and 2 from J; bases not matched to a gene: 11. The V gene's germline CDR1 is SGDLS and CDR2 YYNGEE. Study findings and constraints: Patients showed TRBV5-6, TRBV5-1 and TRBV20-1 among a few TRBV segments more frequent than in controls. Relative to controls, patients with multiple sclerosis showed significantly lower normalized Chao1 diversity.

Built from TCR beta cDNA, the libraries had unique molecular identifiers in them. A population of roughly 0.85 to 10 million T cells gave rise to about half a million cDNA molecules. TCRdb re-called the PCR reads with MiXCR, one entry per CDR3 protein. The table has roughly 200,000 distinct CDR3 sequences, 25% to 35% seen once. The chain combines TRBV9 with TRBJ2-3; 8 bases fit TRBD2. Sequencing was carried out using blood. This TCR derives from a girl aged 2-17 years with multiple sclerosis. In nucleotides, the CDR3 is TGTGCCAGCAGCGTAGATGGTGGATCTAGCGGGTTCACAGATACGCAGTATTTT. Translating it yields CASSVDGGSSGFTDTQYF.